This is a list of T cell receptor beta chains from one sample in a study of T-cell memory formation after mild COVID-19. TCRdb re-called the 5' RACE reads with MiXCR, one entry per CDR3 protein. The data contain 170,000 or so distinct CDR3 sequences, 20% to 25% of them singletons. Sequences were obtained from PBMCs or a T cell subset sorted from them (not recorded which). The receptors here all came from an adult woman who had mild COVID-19 (a few samples of this study predate the infection). Cell type and time point are not known. Both conserved end residues are part of each CDR3. A D gene is named only where the DNA matches it firmly. Clone size appears in some rows only: once, few, many, or a class for an expanded clone.

length | size | J | D | V | CDR3 | DNA
12 | few | TRBJ1-2 | . | TRBV29-1 | CSVEEGTGGYTF | TGCAGCGTTGAAGAAGGAACAGGTGGCTACACCTTC
14 | . | TRBJ2-5 | . | TRBV5-1 | CASSHEQVQETQYF | TGCGCCAGCAGCCACGAACAGGTTCAGGAGACCCAGTACTTC
12 | . | TRBJ2-1 | . | TRBV12-3/TRBV12-4 | CASSPRTDEEFF | TGTGCCAGCAGCCCCAGGACAGACGAGGAGTTCTTC
15 | few | TRBJ2-3 | . | TRBV27 | CASSYVSGLTDTQYF | TGTGCCAGCAGTTATGTTAGCGGCCTCACAGATACGCAGTATTTT
15 | many | TRBJ2-7 | TRBD2 | TRBV6-5 | CASSYGTSGTYEQYF | TGTGCCAGCAGTTACGGGACTAGCGGAACCTACGAGCAGTACTTC
17 | . | TRBJ2-2 | . | TRBV9 | CASSPLMLYSNTGELFF | TGTGCCAGCAGCCCCTTAATGCTCTATTCGAACACCGGGGAGCTGTTTTTT
15 | . | TRBJ1-1 | . | TRBV21-1 | CASSTGTGVDTEAFF | TGTGCCAGCAGCACAGGGACAGGGGTGGACACTGAAGCTTTCTTT
16 | . | TRBJ1-2 | TRBD1 | TRBV6-5 | CASSSIMTGGLYGYTF | TGTGCCAGCAGTTCCATTATGACAGGGGGATTGTATGGCTACACCTTC
13 | . | TRBJ1-1 | . | TRBV9 | CASSAGLNTEAFF | TGTGCCAGCAGCGCCGGCCTGAACACTGAAGCTTTCTTT
15 | . | TRBJ2-3 | TRBD2 | TRBV7-9 | CASSLGTSDADTQYF | TGTGCCAGCAGCCTTGGGACTAGCGACGCAGATACGCAGTATTTT
11 | few | TRBJ1-2 | . | TRBV12-3/TRBV12-4 | CASSFSSGYTF | TGTGCCAGCAGCTTCTCGAGCGGCTACACCTTC
14 | few | TRBJ2-3 | . | TRBV12-3/TRBV12-4 | CASSFLLGTDTQYF | TGTGCCAGCAGTTTCCTCCTGGGCACAGATACGCAGTATTTT
12 | . | TRBJ1-2 | . | TRBV9 | CASSTTGISCTF | TGTGCCAGCAGCACAACCGGGATTTCGTGCACCTTC
13 | few | TRBJ2-1 | TRBD2 | TRBV7-3 | CASSFGGDHEQFF | TGTGCCAGCAGCTTCGGGGGGGACCATGAGCAGTTCTTC
16 | . | TRBJ1-1 | . | TRBV29-1 | CSVLGEMSLMNTEAFF | TGCAGCGTGCTGGGTGAAATGAGTTTAATGAACACTGAAGCTTTCTTT
18 | . | TRBJ2-7 | TRBD2 | TRBV27 | CASSFRGGTTNAVYEQYF | TGTGCCAGCAGTTTTCGCGGGGGGACAACCAACGCTGTCTACGAGCAGTACTTC
14 | few | TRBJ1-5 | . | TRBV7-9 | CASSSFGSNQPQHF | TGTGCCAGCAGCTCATTCGGAAGCAATCAGCCCCAGCATTTT
16 | . | TRBJ2-1 | . | TRBV7-9 | CASSLLLGGSYNEQFF | TGTGCCAGCAGCTTATTGTTGGGGGGATCCTACAATGAGCAGTTCTTC
14 | many | TRBJ2-1 | TRBD2 | TRBV10-3 | CAINPAGVVNEQFF | TGTGCCATCAACCCAGCGGGAGTTGTCAATGAGCAGTTCTTC
13 | . | TRBJ2-2 | . | TRBV7-9 | CASSLNGAWELFF | TGTGCCAGCAGCCTAAACGGGGCTTGGGAGCTGTTTTTT
16 | . | TRBJ1-1 | TRBD1 | TRBV5-1 | CASSLVTGDPNTEAFF | TGCGCCAGCAGCTTGGTTACAGGGGACCCGAACACTGAAGCTTTCTTT
13 | . | TRBJ1-2 | . | TRBV6-5 | CASSLQENYGYTF | TGTGCCAGCAGTCTCCAGGAGAACTATGGCTACACCTTC
14 | . | TRBJ1-1 | . | TRBV19 | CASSIPTYSAEAFF | TGTGCCAGTAGTATCCCCACCTATAGCGCTGAAGCTTTCTTT
14 | few | TRBJ2-6 | . | TRBV6-1 | CASSEFTGANVLTF | TGTGCCAGCAGTGAATTCACTGGGGCCAACGTCCTGACTTTC
13 | few | TRBJ1-2 | TRBD1 | TRBV12-3/TRBV12-4 | CASTLTGVYGYTF | TGTGCCAGCACCTTGACAGGGGTGTATGGCTACACCTTC
14 | . | TRBJ2-2 | TRBD1 | TRBV2 | CASGRGGGTGELFF | TGTGCCAGCGGCAGAGGGGGCGGCACCGGGGAGCTGTTTTTT
13 | . | TRBJ1-1 | TRBD1 | TRBV7-9 | CASSLGQGNEAFF | TGTGCCAGCAGCTTGGGACAGGGGAATGAAGCTTTCTTT
14 | few | TRBJ2-2 | . | TRBV2 | CASSDPPGSGELFF | TGTGCCAGCAGTGACCCGCCGGGTTCTGGGGAGCTGTTTTTT
11 | . | TRBJ2-7 | . | TRBV29-1 | CSVEETYEQYF | TGCAGCGTTGAGGAAACCTACGAGCAGTACTTC
16 | few | TRBJ2-5 | TRBD2 | TRBV7-9 | CASSPPPGLAEETQYF | TGTGCCAGCAGCCCCCCCCCGGGACTAGCGGAGGAGACCCAGTACTTC
16 | few | TRBJ2-7 | TRBD1 | TRBV27 | CASSLVYRGKSYEQYF | TGTGCCAGCAGTCTAGTTTACAGGGGGAAATCCTACGAGCAGTACTTC
14 | . | TRBJ1-1 | . | TRBV5-5 | CASSLLSGGTEAFF | TGTGCCAGCAGCTTGCTATCCGGGGGCACTGAAGCTTTCTTT
13 | few | TRBJ2-5 | TRBD1 | TRBV12-3/TRBV12-4 | CASTWTGEETQYF | TGTGCCAGCACCTGGACAGGAGAAGAGACCCAGTACTTC
15 | many | TRBJ2-1 | . | TRBV20-1 | CSATHYRQPDNEQFF | TGCAGTGCTACCCACTACCGACAGCCCGACAATGAGCAGTTCTTC
12 | many | TRBJ2-1 | . | TRBV9 | CASSGSYNEQFF | TGTGCCAGCAGCGGGTCCTACAATGAGCAGTTCTTC
13 | . | TRBJ2-7 | . | TRBV4-1 | CASSPTETDEQYF | TGCGCCAGCAGCCCAACAGAGACGGACGAGCAGTACTTC
14 | . | TRBJ1-1 | . | TRBV6-2/TRBV6-3 | CASSLIPGGSEAFF | TGTGCCAGCAGCCTCATCCCCGGGGGATCTGAAGCTTTCTTT
15 | . | TRBJ2-7 | TRBD2 | TRBV24-1 | CATSERAGGEYEQYF | TGTGCCACCAGTGAAAGAGCGGGAGGGGAGTACGAGCAGTACTTC
17 | few | TRBJ2-2 | TRBD2 | TRBV6-6 | CASSGLAGGPATGELFF | TGTGCCAGCTCCGGACTAGCGGGAGGGCCGGCCACCGGGGAGCTGTTTTTT
18 | few | TRBJ2-2 | TRBD1 | TRBV7-3 | CASSIRPGTGGRAGELFF | TGTGCCAGCAGCATTAGGCCCGGGACAGGGGGCAGAGCCGGGGAGCTGTTTTTT
12 | few | TRBJ1-6 | . | TRBV5-1 | CASSLAGAPLHF | TGCGCCAGCAGCTTGGCCGGGGCACCCCTCCACTTT
18 | . | TRBJ2-6 | TRBD1 | TRBV24-1 | CATSDSGQGNTGANVLTF | TGTGCCACCAGTGATTCTGGACAGGGAAATACTGGGGCCAACGTCCTGACTTTC
14 | . | TRBJ2-7 | . | TRBV9 | CASSVWDGSYEQYF | TGTGCCAGCAGCGTTTGGGACGGTTCCTACGAGCAGTACTTC
15 | . | TRBJ1-2 | . | TRBV3-1 | CASSQVMGIDYGYTF | TGTGCCAGCAGCCAAGTCATGGGCATCGACTATGGCTACACCTTC